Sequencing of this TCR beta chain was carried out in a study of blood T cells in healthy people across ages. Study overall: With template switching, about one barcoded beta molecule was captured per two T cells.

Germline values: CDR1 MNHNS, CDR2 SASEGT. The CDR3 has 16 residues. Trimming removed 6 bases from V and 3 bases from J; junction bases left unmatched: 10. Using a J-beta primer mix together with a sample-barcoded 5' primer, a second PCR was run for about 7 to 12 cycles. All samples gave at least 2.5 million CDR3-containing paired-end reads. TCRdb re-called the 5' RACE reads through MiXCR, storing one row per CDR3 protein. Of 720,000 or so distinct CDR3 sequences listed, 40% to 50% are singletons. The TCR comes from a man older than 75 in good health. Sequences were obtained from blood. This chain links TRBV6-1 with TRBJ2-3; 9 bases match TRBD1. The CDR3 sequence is CASRPHGQGRTDTQYF. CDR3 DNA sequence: TGTGCCAGCAGGCCCCACGGACAGGGGAGGACAGATACGCAGTATTTT.